Sequencing of this T cell receptor (beta chain) was carried out in a study of shared clonotypes between healthy human individuals (dated by TCRdb to between 2020 and 2021). Regarding the study in general: The cohort included three men and a couple of women between 18 and 49 years of age. For each donor, CD4 naive and CD4 memory were each run on three plates, CD8 naive on two plates, and CD8 memory on one plate. To estimate repertoire size and how much clonotype sharing occurs between individuals, the study deeply sequenced the blood TCR repertoires of five or six healthy adults. Libraries were prepared and TCR repertoires were sequenced by different laboratories using diverse techniques, in order to increase sequencing depth and limit assay-specific biases. Leukapheresis yielded between about 0.94 and 9.5 billion PBMCs per donor.

Overall study results and their limits: Clonotypes shared by all four sorted-subset donors showed higher generation probabilities than non-shared clonotypes. Sharing across several donors was observed for around 5% of naive CD4, over 3% of naive CD8, 2% to 2.5% of memory CD4, and around 0.4% of memory CD8 clonotypes. Pairwise subsampling indicated that sequencing depth was expected to affect the degree of clonotype sharing among donors. Estimated clonotype richness was generally larger for naive than for memory subsets. The genetic and exposure-history diversity represented was limited by the small number of donors. Sampling was restricted to blood, and TCR repertoires in tissues likely differ from the TCR repertoires found in blood. Even with the large sequencing depth, rarefaction of the sorted-subset datasets indicated that sequencing was incomplete.

The germline V gene yields SQVTM for CDR1 and ANQGSEA for CDR2. The germline V end is reduced by 6 bases and the J end by 2 bases; junction bases left unmatched: 7. From its cysteine to its phenylalanine, the CDR3 spans 15 amino acids. This entry keeps only the CDR3 DNA: 45 bases, framed from base 1. Using the deep immunoSEQ assay, TCR CDR3 regions were amplified from genomic DNA by multiplex PCR. For each cell subset, the extracted genomic DNA was distributed evenly across all wells of several immunoSEQ 96-well plates, and each plate served as one replicate. For sorted subsets, approximately 190 ng genomic DNA, equal to 30,000 or so T cell genomes, was loaded into each replicate PCR. The purified libraries were quantified using a Qubit 3.0 fluorometer, sized with a Bioanalyzer 2100, and then quantified again using the KAPA Library Quantification kit. Each immunoSEQ 96-well plate was sequenced on its own single-read 150-cycle Illumina NextSeq 550 flow cell. Per the authors' processing: Because the immunoSEQ output held only junctional sequences and lacked quality scores, the filtering could not match the filtering applied to full-length reads. To assign V/J genes and CDR3, sequences were annotated using PyIR, a Python wrapper for IgBLAST v1.9, with IMGT germline references. Reads were filtered out if the reads had weak V/J assignments (E-value above 1e-6), no CDR3, stop codons, out-of-frame junctions, or ambiguous translated residues. V3J clonotypes were defined as sequences sharing the same inferred V gene, J gene, and CDR3 amino acid sequence. Percentage overlap between repertoires was computed as shared unique clonotypes divided by the size of the smaller repertoire. Repertoire richness was assessed with RTK rarefaction, the Chao1 estimator, and Recon v2.1 estimates of unobserved clonotypes. Generation probabilities for all TCRbeta clonotypes obtained by the gDNA method from a few donors were computed using OLGA. Here the immuneACCESS table is served through TCRdb, limited to in-frame sequences with V and J called. Missing clones are a known gap in these copies; in checked studies unresolved V genes cover under half, and the rest lacks a known reason. The D gene and trimming were derived from the DNA, and the V and J assignments and clone size from that table. Within this sample are under 2.5 million clones, with 85% to 95% of them counted one time only. The ten biggest clones cover 0.37% of the sample.

Donors were healthy HIV-negative adults with no recently reported acute infections or vaccinations. Only Caucasian adults living in Nashville, Tennessee, USA were represented among the donors. CD4+ T cells were enriched through magnetic negative selection, after which naive cells were positively selected on CD45RA and the remaining negative fraction served as the memory subset. Blood was obtained by leukapheresis, after which PBMCs were separated by Ficoll-Histopaque density gradient centrifugation and cryopreserved in liquid nitrogen vapor phase. Analytical flow cytometry was used to check the purity and quantity of every magnetically sorted T cell population. Genomic DNA was isolated from every sorted fraction and measured by UV absorbance on a Nanodrop 2000c. As regards this clone: Its antigen is unknown. The sample holds no much larger clone one base away, and base qualities are not on file.

The specimen was naive CD4+ T cells from PBMCs. This sample's cell subset or site label indicates: CD45RA+ positively selected. The chain is encoded by TRBV29-1 joined to TRBJ2-7; TRBD2 fits 13 bases in the junction. The sequence was obtained from a young man in good health. Some clones in this sample may be carry-over from other donors' samples. The sequence in DNA is TGCAGCGTCCGCTCCGGGACTAGCGGGACCTACGAGCAGTACTTC. It translates as CSVRSGTSGTYEQYF.